This T cell receptor beta chain was retrieved from a study of blood T cells in healthy people across ages. This clonotype was seen only a few times. Trimming pared 6 bases from V and 1 base from J, leaving 9 bases between. The CDR3 runs 14 residues. Alongside a J-beta primer mix, a sample-barcoded 5' primer served in a second PCR lasting about 7 to 11 cycles. TCRdb reprocessed the 5' RACE reads with MiXCR, giving one entry per CDR3 protein. The sample carries around 1,000,000 distinct CDR3 sequences, approximately 26% recorded once. Separately, the same data were catalogued under a study of T cells of mothers and their children.

Material: blood. The chain links TRBV12-3 or TRBV12-4 to TRBJ2-2; D gene uncertain. This receptor was obtained from a girl between 2 and 10 years old in good health. The CDR3 protein is CASRGGVNTGELFF. Here the CDR3 DNA reads TGTGCCAGCAGAGGTGGGGTGAACACCGGGGAGCTGTTTTTT.